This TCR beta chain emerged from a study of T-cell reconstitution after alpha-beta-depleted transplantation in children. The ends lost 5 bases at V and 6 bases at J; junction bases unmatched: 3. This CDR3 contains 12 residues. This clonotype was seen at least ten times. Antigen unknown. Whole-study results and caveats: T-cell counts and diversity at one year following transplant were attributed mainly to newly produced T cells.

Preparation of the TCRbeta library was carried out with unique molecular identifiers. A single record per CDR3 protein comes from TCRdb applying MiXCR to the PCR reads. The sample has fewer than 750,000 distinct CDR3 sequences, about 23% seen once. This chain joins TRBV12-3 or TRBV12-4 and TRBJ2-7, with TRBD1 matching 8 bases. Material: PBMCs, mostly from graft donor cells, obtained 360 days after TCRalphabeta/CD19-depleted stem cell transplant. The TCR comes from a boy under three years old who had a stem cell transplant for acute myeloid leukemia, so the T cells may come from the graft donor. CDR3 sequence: CASSQTGGEQYF. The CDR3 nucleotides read TGTGCCAGCAGTCAAACAGGGGGCGAGCAGTACTTC.